The present TCR beta chain was sequenced within a study of shared clonotypes between healthy human individuals. Study-level background: CD4 naive and memory got three plates each, CD8 naive two, CD8 memory one.

In replicate PCRs of sorted subsets, approximately 210 ng DNA, 29,000 or so T cell genomes, was used. Clones were sequenced by immunoSEQ multiplex PCR, and TCRdb holds only the in-frame ones, with some missing. The sample includes millions of clones, 90% to 95% of them seen just once. CDR3 size: 14 residues. V was clipped by 3 bases and J by 9 bases; unmatched bases: 7. Germline CDR1 MDHEN, CDR2 SYDVKM. To note about this clone: The antigen is undetermined.

Study-level findings and limits: The authors expected sequencing depth to affect clonotype sharing among donors. When compared with the clonotypes that were shared by all four sorted-subset donors, the non-shared clonotypes turned out to have lower generation probabilities.

V is TRBV28 and J is TRBJ2-1; 8 positions match TRBD1. The TCR comes from a man between 18 and 35 years old in good health. Sequencing used naive CD4+ T cells sorted from blood. Subset described: CD45RA+ positively selected. The CDR3 loop reads CASSFLGQGGEQFF. In DNA form, the CDR3 reads TGTGCCAGCAGTTTCCTCGGACAGGGCGGTGAGCAGTTCTTC. The complete variable domain, with remaining parts taken from reference TRBV28 and TRBJ2-1, reads DVKVTQSSRYLVKRTGEKVFLECVQDMDHENMFWYRQDPGLGLRLIYFSYDVKMKEKGDIPEGYSVSREKKERFSLILESASTNQTSMYLCASSFLGQGGEQFFGPGTRLTVL.